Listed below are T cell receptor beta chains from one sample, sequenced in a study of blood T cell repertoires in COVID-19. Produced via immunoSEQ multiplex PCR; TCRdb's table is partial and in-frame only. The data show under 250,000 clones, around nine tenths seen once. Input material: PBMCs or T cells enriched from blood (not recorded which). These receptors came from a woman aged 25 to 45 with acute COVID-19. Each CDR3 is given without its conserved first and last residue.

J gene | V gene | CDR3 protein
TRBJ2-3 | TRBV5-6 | ASSLGGSPSTDTQY
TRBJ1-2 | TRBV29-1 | SVVPGIDNYGYT
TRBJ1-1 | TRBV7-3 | ASSLGQYTEAF
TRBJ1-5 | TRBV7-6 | ASSLNDRQNQPQH
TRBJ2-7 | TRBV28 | ASSEYEQY
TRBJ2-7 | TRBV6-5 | ASSYSSDSYEQY
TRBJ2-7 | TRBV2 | ASSIQGYEQY
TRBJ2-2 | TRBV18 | ASSPLLLENTGELF
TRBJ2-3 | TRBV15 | ATSSLDYTDTQY
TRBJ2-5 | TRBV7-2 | ASSLSTSGGFQETQY
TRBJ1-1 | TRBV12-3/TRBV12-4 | ASSLQGNTEAF
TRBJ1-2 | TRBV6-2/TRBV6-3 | ASSSTPGQDGGYGYT
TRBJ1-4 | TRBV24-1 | ATGNKNRERGEKLF
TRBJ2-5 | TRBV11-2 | ASSLEGRGETQY
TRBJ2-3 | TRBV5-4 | ASSRGQSVNTDTQY
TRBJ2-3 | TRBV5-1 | ASSAGTGVTDTQY
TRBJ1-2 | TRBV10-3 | AISRITGQLDGYT
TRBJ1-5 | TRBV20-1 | SASFRGGNQPQH
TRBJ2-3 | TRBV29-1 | SVQRGAADTQY
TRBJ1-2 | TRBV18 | ASSPETGEFAST
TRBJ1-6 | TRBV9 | ASSVGSGSGLDSPLH
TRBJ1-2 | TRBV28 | ASSLEGPPGGYT
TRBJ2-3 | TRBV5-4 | ASSWGTSGGWADTQY
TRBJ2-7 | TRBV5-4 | ASSIPGTGRDEQY
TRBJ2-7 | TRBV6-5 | ASSYSAGGVSSEQY
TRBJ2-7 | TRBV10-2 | ASSEDRGEQY
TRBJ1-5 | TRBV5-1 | ASSLGAGGNQPQH
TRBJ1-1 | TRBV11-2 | ASSMLRGRVSEAF
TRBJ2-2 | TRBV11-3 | ASSFPPGELF
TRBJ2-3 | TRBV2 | ALIAAGGGLDTQY
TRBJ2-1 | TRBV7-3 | ASSIAGSDSYNEQF
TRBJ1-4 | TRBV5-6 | ASTPDRANEKLF
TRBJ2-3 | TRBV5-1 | ASSLSSSGYTDTQY
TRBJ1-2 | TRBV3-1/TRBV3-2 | ASSQDGQGNYGYT
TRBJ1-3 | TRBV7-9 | ASSPGSSGNTIY
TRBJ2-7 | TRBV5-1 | ASSKRQGADEQY
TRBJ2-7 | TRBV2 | ASSLQSYEQY
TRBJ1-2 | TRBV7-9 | ASSLVGEAPEYGYT
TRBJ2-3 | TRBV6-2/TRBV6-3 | ASSSLRLAGGFTDTQY
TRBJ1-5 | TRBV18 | ASSPSQGNNQPQH
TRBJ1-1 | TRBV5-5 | ASSWGQPNTEAF
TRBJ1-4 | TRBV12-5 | ASGKLDRGRGEKLF
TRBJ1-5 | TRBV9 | ASSVDAGNQPQH
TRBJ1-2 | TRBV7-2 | ASSPPGQGRYGYT
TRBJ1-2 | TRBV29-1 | SVGLGDRYIYGYT
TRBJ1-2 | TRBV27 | ASSTAGTGNRYGYT
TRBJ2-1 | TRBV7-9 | ASSLIAGGDNEQF
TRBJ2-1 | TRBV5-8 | ASSLLTRTSGGNEQF
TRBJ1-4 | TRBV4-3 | ASSQDGYRETTNEKLF
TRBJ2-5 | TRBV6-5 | ASSRLEAPQETQY
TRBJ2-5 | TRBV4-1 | ASSQVVSRAEETQY
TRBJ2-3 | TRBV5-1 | ASKLGTDTQY
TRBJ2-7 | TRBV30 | AWRRDSSYEQY
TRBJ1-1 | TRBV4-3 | ASSQVGQTNTEAF
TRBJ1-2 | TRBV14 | ASSLRQGAGRDYGYT
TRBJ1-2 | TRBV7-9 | ASRTDRVVDGYT